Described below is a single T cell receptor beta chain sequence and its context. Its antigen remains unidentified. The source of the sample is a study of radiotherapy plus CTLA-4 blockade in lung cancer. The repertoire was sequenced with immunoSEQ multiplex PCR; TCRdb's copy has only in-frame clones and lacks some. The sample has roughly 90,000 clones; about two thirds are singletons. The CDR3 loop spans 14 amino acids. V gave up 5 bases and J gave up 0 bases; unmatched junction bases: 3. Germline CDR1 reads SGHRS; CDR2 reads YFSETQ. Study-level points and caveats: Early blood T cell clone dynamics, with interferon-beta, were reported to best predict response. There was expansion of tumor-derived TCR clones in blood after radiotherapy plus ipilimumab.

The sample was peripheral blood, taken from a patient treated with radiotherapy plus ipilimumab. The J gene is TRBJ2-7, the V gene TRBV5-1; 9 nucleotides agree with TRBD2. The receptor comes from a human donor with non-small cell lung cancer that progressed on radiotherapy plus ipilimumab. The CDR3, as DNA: TGCGCCAGCAGACCTAGCGGGATCTCCTACGAGCAGTACTTC. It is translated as CASRPSGISYEQYF.